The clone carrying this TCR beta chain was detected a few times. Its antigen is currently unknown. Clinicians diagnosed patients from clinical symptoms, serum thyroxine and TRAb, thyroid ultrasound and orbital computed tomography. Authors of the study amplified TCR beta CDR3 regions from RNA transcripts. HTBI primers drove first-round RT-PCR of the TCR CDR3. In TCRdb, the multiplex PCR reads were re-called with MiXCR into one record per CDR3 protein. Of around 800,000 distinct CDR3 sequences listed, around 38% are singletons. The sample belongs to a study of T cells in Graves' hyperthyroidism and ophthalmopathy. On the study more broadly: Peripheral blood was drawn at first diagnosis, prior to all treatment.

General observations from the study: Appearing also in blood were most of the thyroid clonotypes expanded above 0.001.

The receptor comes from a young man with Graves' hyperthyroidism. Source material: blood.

CDR3 nucleotide sequence: TGTGCCAGCAGTGGGACTAGCGGGGAAGAGACCCAGTACTTC. It yields the protein CASSGTSGEETQYF. The J gene is TRBJ2-5, the V gene TRBV12-3 or TRBV12-4, with TRBD2 matching 13 bases. This CDR3 comprises 14 residues. Trimming took 5 bases from V and 3 from J; bases not matched to a gene: 0.